Below, 17 T cell receptor beta chains from the same sample are listed, as sequenced in a study of control samples from healthy donors and cancer patients. This table comes from immunoSEQ multiplex PCR, and its TCRdb copy is limited to in-frame clones, with some not included. Among some 150,000 clones, 80% to 95% were seen once, and the ten largest hold over 3.5%. The specimen sequenced was blood. Receptors were obtained from a woman in her sixties in good health.

This clone was observed a single time. The J gene is TRBJ1-2, the V gene TRBV7-2; 7 bases align to TRBD1. In germline, CDR1 is SGHTA, CDR2 FQGNSA. The junction had 5 bases not matched to a gene; V was cut back by 5 bases and J by 8 bases. This CDR3 region has 12 residues. The CDR3 DNA is TGTGCCAGCAGCATGACAGGGAGCGGCTACACCTTC. Protein product: CASSMTGSGYTF. Using reference TRBV7-2 and TRBJ1-2 for the parts outside the CDR3, the full variable domain is GAGVSQSPSNKVTEKGKDVELRCDPISGHTALYWYRQSLGQGLEFLIYFQGNSAPDKSGLPSDRFSAERTGGSVSTLTIQRTQQEDSAVYLCASSMTGSGYTFGSGTRLTVV.

This chain connects TRBV15 to TRBJ2-3; D perhaps matches TRBD2 (6 bases). Trimming shortened V by 0 bases and J by 7 bases, and 8 bases separated the two germline ends. The CDR3 runs 13 residues. Germline V gene lookup returns CDR1 LNHNV and CDR2 YYDKDF (reference sequence). CDR3 coding DNA: TGTGCCACCAGCAGAGATCGGGGGAATACGCAGTATTTT. Amino acids: CATSRDRGNTQYF.

The chain recombines TRBV4-3 with TRBJ1-6, with 7 bases identical to TRBD1. This CDR3 is built from 16 residues. From germline, CDR1 is LGHNA and CDR2 YSLEER. J was trimmed by 8 bases and V by 0 bases; bases with no gene match: 7. The CDR3 is CASSQETGTAYSPLHF. The CDR3 DNA reads TGCGCCAGCAGCCAAGAAACCGGGACAGCATATTCACCCCTCCACTTT.

The chain employs TRBV7-2 and TRBJ1-3, with 12 bases lining up with TRBD1. The CDR3 spans 16 residues. V lost 4 bases to trimming and J lost 4 bases; unmatched junction nucleotides: 5. Germline CDR1 SGHTA, CDR2 FQGNSA. The DNA for the CDR3 is TGTGCCAGCAGCTCGGGGGGGACAGGGGGCGGAAACACCATATATTTT. Translating gives CASSSGGTGGGNTIYF.

This clone was found a few times. The gene calls are TRBV6-5 and TRBJ1-2, with TRBD1 matching over 8 bases. Germline CDR1 and CDR2: MNHEY and SVGAGI. The CDR3 consists of 15 residues. V lost 0 bases, J lost 3 bases, and 3 bases stayed unmatched. As DNA, the CDR3 is TGTGCCAGCAGTTACTCGGGACAGGAATACTATGGCTACACCTTC. Amino acids: CASSYSGQEYYGYTF.

This chain uses TRBV7-2 with TRBJ1-2; 9 nucleotides line up with TRBD1. Looked up from germline, CDR1 is SGHTA and CDR2 is FQGNSA. The CDR3 covers 15 residues. V lost 6 bases to trimming and J lost 4 bases; unmatched junction nucleotides: 9. CDR3 protein: CASSLQGALSYGYTF. Written as DNA, the CDR3 is TGTGCCAGCAGTCTACAGGGGGCTCTTAGCTATGGCTACACCTTC.

The DNA for the CDR3 is TGTGCCAGCAGCCAAGATCCCGCGGGGGGCCCCGAGGATACGCAGTATTTT. It codes for CASSQDPAGGPEDTQYF. This chain connects TRBV4-2 to TRBJ2-3, with TRBD2 identical over 8 bases. Germline V gene data show CDR1 as LGHNA and CDR2 as YNFKEQ. This CDR3 region has 17 residues. Trimming cost V 0 bases and J 6 bases; bases outside gene matches: 11.

V and J are TRBV9 and TRBJ1-4; D ambiguous. The CDR3 totals 13 residues. The V gene's germline CDR1 is SGDLS and CDR2 YYNGEE. V was cut by 2 bases and J by 6 bases, with 8 bases left in between. This CDR3 is CASSVSGDEKLFF. The DNA for the CDR3 is TGTGCCAGCAGCGTTTCCGGGGATGAAAAACTGTTTTTT.

The chain combines TRBV6-2 or TRBV6-3 with TRBJ1-5; possible D gene TRBD1, 6 bases. The V end lost 5 bases, the J end lost 3 bases, and 23 bases lay between the germline ends. The CDR3 runs 18 residues. Germline V lookup: CDR1 MNHEY, CDR2 SVGEGT. This chain's CDR3 is CASSTENRDRRINQPQHF. In DNA form, the CDR3 reads TGTGCCAGCAGTACCGAAAACAGGGATCGGAGGATCAATCAGCCCCAGCATTTT.

V and J are TRBV4-3 and TRBJ1-1; D not certain. Trimming left V 0 bases short and J 3 bases short, with 8 bases between. This CDR3 is built from 14 residues. Germline V gene data show CDR1 as LGHNA and CDR2 as YSLEER. The CDR3 is CASSQDRGYTEAFF. The CDR3 DNA reads as TGCGCCAGCAGCCAAGATCGGGGTTACACTGAAGCTTTCTTT.

This rearrangement joins TRBV3-1 (or the pseudogene TRBV3-2) to TRBJ2-7, with unresolved D. Per germline, CDR1 LGHDT and CDR2 YNNKEL (reference sequence). V lost 3 bases and J 6 bases, leaving 12 bases between the germline ends. The CDR3 runs 13 residues. DNA for the CDR3: TGTGCCAGCAGCCAGTTCACCTCGGCCGAGCAGTACTTC. It yields the protein CASSQFTSAEQYF.

The chain joins TRBV6-2 or TRBV6-3 to TRBJ2-5; 7 bases are shared with TRBD2. The V gene end was trimmed by 5 bases and the J gene end by 5 bases; junction bases not matched to a gene: 5. This CDR3 has 13 residues. CDR1 MNHEY and CDR2 SVGEGT come from the germline V gene. Written as DNA, the CDR3 is TGTGCCAGCAGTGGCGGGGGAGTCGAGACCCAGTACTTC. It translates to CASSGGGVETQYF.

The V gene is TRBV7-7, the J gene TRBJ2-3; 15 nucleotides align to TRBD2. Germline values: CDR1 SSHAT, CDR2 FNYEAQ (reference sequence). With 5 bases clipped from V and 7 bases from J, the junction kept 7 bases outside the gene matches. This CDR3 contains 16 residues. CDR3 in amino acids: CASSPTGLAGGNTQYF. The CDR3 DNA sequence: TGTGCCAGCAGCCCCACGGGACTAGCGGGGGGAAATACGCAGTATTTT. The variable domain in full, completed from reference TRBV7-7 and TRBJ2-3, reads GAGVSQSPRYKVTKRGQDVTLRCDPISSHATLYWYQQALGQGPEFLTYFNYEAQPDKSGLPSDRFSAERPEGSISTLTIQRTEQRDSAMYRCASSPTGLAGGNTQYFGPGTRLTVL.

J is TRBJ1-4 and V is TRBV5-1; 9 bases line up with TRBD1. There are 14 residues in the CDR3. J lost 8 bases, V lost 0 bases, and 2 bases had no gene match. The germline V gene has CDR1 SGHRS and CDR2 YFSETQ. The CDR3 DNA is TGCGCCAGCAGCTTGGGACAGGGGGACGAAAAACTGTTTTTT. Protein product: CASSLGQGDEKLFF.

CDR3 nucleotide sequence: TGTGCCGTGGGTTTGGAGGGCTACACCTTC. This sequence encodes CAVGLEGYTF. The rearrangement joins TRBV6-5 to TRBJ1-2; D is unresolved. CDR3 size: 10 residues. V lost 11 bases, J lost 8 bases, and 12 bases lay in between. CDR1 is MNHEY, CDR2 SVGAGI, per germline.

This sequence joins TRBV9 and TRBJ1-3; no reliable D call. This CDR3 spans 12 amino acids. CDR1 and CDR2 from the germline V gene are SGDLS and YYNGEE. Trimming pared 7 bases from V and 0 bases from J, leaving 5 bases between. CDR3 loop: CASRGSGNTIYF. DNA for the CDR3: TGTGCCAGCCGGGGCTCTGGAAACACCATATATTTT.

This clone was detected only once. The sample has other DNA sequences that encode this CDR3 too. The J gene is TRBJ2-7, the V gene TRBV6-5; D is possibly TRBD2 (6 bases). The CDR3 is 11 amino acids. Germline-derived CDR1 and CDR2 are MNHEY and SVGAGI. Deletions cut 7 bases from V and 4 bases from J, with 8 bases between. The CDR3 sequence is CASNRGYEQYF. The CDR3 bases are TGTGCCAGCAATCGGGGGTACGAGCAGTACTTC.